The text below deals with one T cell receptor (beta chain). This clonotype is medium-sized (0.01 to 0.1%) in its sample. Its binding antigen is unknown. There are no base qualities to consult, and no much larger clone falls within one base. CDR1 and CDR2, looked up from the germline V gene, are SQVTM and ANQGSEA. Taken from cysteine to phenylalanine, the CDR3 has 12 residues. The entry retains the CDR3 DNA only, 36 bases that are in frame from base 1. From V the trimming removes 7 bases and from J it removes 5 bases, while the gene matches leave 4 bases of the junction unaccounted for. Genomic DNA extracted from peripheral blood, rather than sorted cells or RNA, was used as the source for amplification of TCR beta rearrangements. Multiplex touch-down PCR with a mixed TRB-A/B primer pool was used to amplify rearranged TRB sequences covering the V, D and J segments. Illumina adapters and sample indices were attached to the amplicons through two consecutive PCR reactions run with Phusion HS II polymerase. Amplicons were gel-purified with the NucleoSpin Gel and PCR Clean-up kit, then checked with Qubit and an Agilent 2100 Bioanalyzer. The libraries were sequenced on an Illumina MiSeq with 600-cycle, single-indexed, paired-end runs. Turning to the authors' computational methods: MiXCR versions 2.12 and 3.0.5 were used to process TRB sequences. Each unique CDR3 nucleotide sequence was treated as one clone, and only productive sequences with two or more reads were kept. Shannon diversity, evenness, clonality (one minus evenness), and alpha-parameterized diversity profiles from alpha 0 to 5 were included as repertoire metrics. The IGoR algorithm was used to compute generation probabilities of clones in paired pre- and post-chemotherapy samples. The public reads were reprocessed in TCRdb via fastp at Q25 and MiXCR, keeping in-frame beta chains. Rows with a matching CDR3 protein are joined into one entry that keeps the most common DNA and genes. TCRdb's processing, not the study's, gives the V and J calls here. This sample gives roughly 12,000 distinct CDR3 sequences in total; approximately 27% of them show up just once. Of the sample, roughly a tenth is held by the ten largest clones.

The data were obtained in a study of T cell repertoires in aging, cancer and after chemotherapy (dated 2019 in TCRdb). Background on the whole study: Six donor age groups were covered, ranging from 30 or younger up to 70 or older, and each group contained at least three individuals. In the hematological group, the paired samples taken before and after chemotherapy came from chronic lymphocytic leukemia patients given fludarabine- or bendamustine-based regimens. In total, the full dataset held 10 million or so TCR reads. To look at immunoaging and at how T cells reconstitute after chemotherapy, the study profiled TCR beta repertoires in peripheral blood from both healthy donors and cancer patients. Alongside some 96 healthy donors serving as a reference group, the cohort included some 210 cancer patients, of whom more than 90 had hematological cancers and 124 had solid cancers.

The research as a whole found: Median generation probability increased over the chemotherapy interval in both cancer cohorts, suggesting repertoire reconstitution through rebound thymic output. According to the authors, the repertoire data do not allow conclusions to be drawn about immunological memory after chemotherapy. Untreated patients with hematological or solid cancers showed significantly lower blood TCR diversity and higher clonality than age-matched healthy donors. Declining TCR diversity with age in healthy donors was mainly explained by loss of richness; in cancer patients, loss of evenness also contributed. Lymphoid organ infiltration was present in the hematological cancer patients, and this infiltration may itself impair thymic emigration or the expansion of peripheral T cells.

The chain couples TRBV29-1 to TRBJ1-4, and TRBD1 matches 7 of the central bases. This clonotype was obtained from a human donor with a blood cancer. Material: blood. The nucleotides read TGCAGCGCCCTGACAGGGAATGAAAAACTGTTTTTT. Its coded protein is CSALTGNEKLFF.